Following are 26 T cell receptor beta chains from one sample sequenced in a study of control samples from healthy donors and cancer patients. Using immunoSEQ multiplex PCR, the repertoire was profiled, and TCRdb retains in-frame clones only, with some absent. The table has tens of thousands of clones, approximately 84% seen once. Sequencing used PBMCs. These receptors all come from a man in his 70s with lung cancer.

The chain links TRBV28 to TRBJ1-5; 10 bases line up with TRBD1. Per the germline V gene, CDR1 is MDHEN and CDR2 is SYDVKM. This CDR3 contains 14 residues. V lost 10 bases and J lost 2; bases outside the gene matches: 5. As DNA, the CDR3 is TGTGCCACGAGGACAGGGGGACGCAATCAGCCCCAGCATTTT. As protein: CATRTGGRNQPQHF.

This clone was seen just once. The rearrangement links TRBV24-1 to TRBJ2-1; D is perhaps TRBD1 or TRBD2 (5 bases each). Germline assignment: CDR1 KGHDR and CDR2 SFDVKD. CDR3 length: 14 residues. V lost 3 bases and J 4 bases, leaving 9 bases between the germline ends. The DNA of the CDR3 is TGTGCCACCAGTGATCCCGGGACGTACAATGAGCAGTTCTTC. Translation gives CATSDPGTYNEQFF.

This rearrangement joins TRBV9 to TRBJ1-1, with D tentatively TRBD1 (5 bases). V was clipped by 0 bases and J by 4 bases, with 13 bases between them. The germline gives CDR1 SGDLS, CDR2 YYNGEE. CDR3 length: 15 amino acids. The CDR3 coding sequence is TGTGCCAGCAGCGTAGAAGGGGTAAGGGGCACTGAAGCTTTCTTT. Its protein is CASSVEGVRGTEAFF.

The chain couples TRBV7-9 to TRBJ2-1; D gene unclear. The V end lost 3 bases, the J end lost 4 bases, and 4 bases lay between the germline ends. The CDR3 consists of 12 residues. Germline CDR1 and CDR2: SEHNR and FQNEAQ (reference sequence). Here the CDR3 DNA reads TGTGCCAGCAGCTTTGGGTACAATGAGCAGTTCTTC. Residues: CASSFGYNEQFF.

This clone was seen only a few times. This chain joins TRBV5-6 and TRBJ2-7, with 7 nucleotides matching TRBD2. The CDR3 totals 12 residues. V lost 3 bases, J lost 4 bases, and 1 base stayed unmatched. Germline CDR1 reads SGHDT; CDR2 reads YYEEEE. Here the CDR3 DNA reads TGTGCCAGCAGCTGGGGGGGATACGAGCAGTACTTC. Encoded protein: CASSWGGYEQYF.

This chain uses TRBV20-1 with TRBJ1-1; the D gene is possibly TRBD1 (5 bases). CDR3 length equals 11 residues. Germline V gene lookup returns CDR1 DFQATT and CDR2 SNEGSKA (reference sequence). The V end was cut by 6 bases, the J end by 6 bases, with 11 bases between. This CDR3 reads CSATTESEAFF. CDR3 nucleotides: TGCAGTGCAACGACAGAGTCTGAAGCTTTCTTT.

This rearrangement joins TRBV5-1 to TRBJ2-5; 7 bases agree with TRBD2. Germline V CDR1 and CDR2: SGHRS, YFSETQ. The trim removed 6 bases at V and 4 bases at J, leaving 9 bases unmatched. This CDR3 has 14 residues. The DNA of the CDR3 is TGCGCCAGCACTATGTCGGGGGGACGAGAGACCCAGTACTTC. Amino acid sequence: CASTMSGGRETQYF. The variable domain in full, completed from reference TRBV5-1 and TRBJ2-5, reads KAGVTQTPRYLIKTRGQQVTLSCSPISGHRSVSWYQQTPGQGLQFLFEYFSETQRNKGNFPGRFSGRQFSNSRSEMNVSTLELGDSALYLCASTMSGGRETQYFGPGTRLLVL.

A word on this clone: Other DNA sequences in this sample translate to the same CDR3. The gene calls are TRBV4-1 and TRBJ1-2; TRBD1 aligns across 7 bases. V trimming: 0 bases; J trimming: 5 bases; junction bases outside the gene matches: 3. Germline lookup yields CDR1 MGHRA and CDR2 YSYEKL. CDR3 length: 14 amino acids. CDR3 sequence reads: CASSQDRGSYGYTF. CDR3 sequence (DNA): TGCGCCAGCAGCCAAGACAGGGGGTCGTATGGCTACACCTTC.

V usage is TRBV6-5 and J usage is TRBJ2-3; 7 nucleotides agree with TRBD1. The V gene end was trimmed by 6 bases and the J gene end by 4 bases; junction bases not matched to a gene: 10. The germline V gene encodes CDR1 MNHEY and CDR2 SVGAGI. CDR3 length equals 15 residues. CDR3 sequence: CASRTQGFKADTQYF. CDR3 DNA: TGTGCCAGCAGGACACAGGGGTTTAAGGCAGATACGCAGTATTTT.

This chain joins TRBV30 and TRBJ1-2; D possibly corresponds to TRBD1 (5 bases). V dropped 0 bases and J dropped 6 bases, with 11 bases sitting between them. CDR1 and CDR2 from the germline V gene are GTSNPN and SVGIG (reference sequence). The CDR3 extends over 13 amino acids. CDR3 loop: CAWSVGSGDGYTF. The CDR3, as DNA: TGTGCCTGGAGTGTTGGTTCGGGGGATGGCTACACCTTC.

The chain links TRBV29-1 to TRBJ2-5; perhaps TRBD1 as D (6 bases). Looked up from germline, CDR1 is SQVTM and CDR2 is ANQGSEA. V lost 8 bases and J 4 bases, leaving 23 bases between the germline ends. This CDR3 is 15 amino acids long. The CDR3 DNA reads as TGCAGCTCCACCTACGTGGGGGCAGGGCGAGAGACCCAGTACTTC. It specifies CSSTYVGAGRETQYF. The full variable domain, its missing parts supplied by reference TRBV29-1 and TRBJ2-5, is SAVISQKPSRDICQRGTSLTIQCQVDSQVTMMFWYRQQPGQSLTLIATANQGSEATYESGFVIDKFPISRPNLTFSTLTVSNMSPEDSSIYLCSSTYVGAGRETQYFGPGTRLLVL.

The chain employs TRBV4-1 and TRBJ1-3, with no clear D. The CDR3 spans 12 residues. The germline V and J ends were trimmed by 1 base and 4 bases, with 2 bases remaining between them. CDR1 and CDR2 from the germline V gene are MGHRA and YSYEKL. Here the CDR3 DNA reads TGCGCCAGCAGCCAAGGGGGAAACACCATATATTTT. Translating it yields CASSQGGNTIYF.

The chain uses TRBV5-1 and TRBJ1-6; 9 bases are a match to TRBD1. The V gene end was trimmed by 0 bases and the J gene end by 7 bases; junction bases not matched to a gene: 8. This CDR3 has 17 residues. Germline-derived CDR1 and CDR2 are SGHRS and YFSETQ. The DNA of the CDR3 is TGCGCCAGCAGCTTGGGGGGACAGGGAAGAAGCAATTCACCCCTCCACTTT. It is translated as CASSLGGQGRSNSPLHF.

The chain joins TRBV6-5 to TRBJ2-5, with 9 bases matching TRBD1. This CDR3 is built from 15 residues. V gave up 8 bases and J gave up 5 bases; unmatched junction bases: 12. CDR1 MNHEY and CDR2 SVGAGI come from the germline V gene. CDR3 in DNA: TGTGCCAGCCCTAAGGGACAGGGTACGAGGGAGACCCAGTACTTC. Amino acid sequence: CASPKGQGTRETQYF.

The chain joins TRBV7-9 to TRBJ2-2, with D unresolved. Trimming pared 2 bases from V and 4 bases from J, leaving 8 bases between. The CDR3 is 14 residues long. Looked up from germline, CDR1 is SEHNR and CDR2 is FQNEAQ (reference sequence). The CDR3: CASSLMQFTGELFF. DNA of the CDR3: TGTGCCAGCAGCTTAATGCAGTTCACCGGGGAGCTGTTTTTT.

V and J are TRBV7-9 and TRBJ2-1; 8 nucleotides align to TRBD2. The germline CDR1 and CDR2 sequences are SEHNR and FQNEAQ (reference sequence). V trimming: 4 bases; J trimming: 0 bases; junction bases outside the gene matches: 5. This CDR3 spans 16 amino acids. CDR3 protein: CASSSPSGSSYNEQFF. CDR3 in DNA: TGTGCCAGCAGCTCGCCGAGCGGGAGCTCCTACAATGAGCAGTTCTTC.

This chain uses TRBV24-1 with TRBJ1-3; D unclear. Trimming cost V 11 bases and J 0 bases, with 19 bases left between them. CDR1 and CDR2 from the germline V gene are KGHDR and SFDVKD. The CDR3 has 16 amino acids. The CDR3 here is CAIDRDTQNSGNTIYF. In DNA form, the CDR3 reads TGTGCCATCGACCGAGACACTCAGAACTCTGGAAACACCATATATTTT.

J is TRBJ2-2 and V is TRBV5-6, with D uncertain. Looked up from germline, CDR1 is SGHDT and CDR2 is YYEEEE. V was clipped by 2 bases and J by 7 bases, with 6 bases between them. The CDR3 runs to 12 residues. The DNA for the CDR3 is TGTGCCAGCAGCTTAAGAGTCGGGGAGCTGTTTTTT. This codes for CASSLRVGELFF.

The rearrangement joins TRBV11-2 to TRBJ2-1; a weak D match, TRBD2 (5 bases). The CDR3 length is 16 residues. V shed 3 bases and J shed 0 bases, with 12 bases lying between them. Per germline, CDR1 SGHAT and CDR2 FQNNGV. CDR3 in amino acids: CASSFLVGSSYNEQFF. The DNA of the CDR3 is TGTGCCAGCAGCTTTTTAGTGGGGAGCTCCTACAATGAGCAGTTCTTC.

V gene TRBV6-5 combines with J gene TRBJ2-7, with D unresolved. Trimming cost V 8 bases and J 5 bases, with 13 bases left between them. CDR1 and CDR2 from the germline V gene are MNHEY and SVGAGI. This CDR3 is 12 amino acids long. The CDR3 nucleotides are TGTGCCAGCGGGGTTCGGCGCCACGAGCAGTACTTC. It is translated as CASGVRRHEQYF.

Concerning this clone: Distinct nucleotide sequences in the sample also encode this CDR3. V and J are TRBV5-1 and TRBJ2-3, with TRBD2 identical over 10 bases. In germline, CDR1 is SGHRS, CDR2 YFSETQ. CDR3 length: 14 residues. Trimming cost V 4 bases and J 1 base; bases outside gene matches: 0. The CDR3 here is CASSLAGGTDTQYF. The CDR3 DNA follows: TGCGCCAGCAGCCTAGCGGGGGGCACAGATACGCAGTATTTT.

CDR3 residues: CATSAAVGTPASGANVLTF. The CDR3 coding sequence is TGTGCCACCAGTGCGGCTGTCGGGACACCCGCCTCTGGGGCCAACGTCCTGACTTTC. V and J are TRBV24-1 and TRBJ2-6, with D perhaps TRBD1 (6 bases). The V gene's germline CDR1 is KGHDR and CDR2 SFDVKD. The CDR3 is made up of 19 amino acids. Between the trimmed V and J ends, which lost 5 bases and 0 bases, there was a span of 19 bases.

The chain carries TRBV30 and TRBJ1-2, with D unresolved. Between the trimmed V and J ends, which lost 0 bases and 7 bases, there was a span of 9 bases. The CDR3 totals 12 residues. The germline gives CDR1 GTSNPN, CDR2 SVGIG (reference sequence). The chain's CDR3 is CAWSVRGRGYTF. The CDR3 DNA sequence: TGTGCCTGGAGTGTACGAGGCCGTGGCTACACCTTC.

This chain joins TRBV30 and TRBJ2-5, with unresolved D. V gave up 3 bases and J gave up 1 base, with 9 bases separating them. Germline lookup yields CDR1 GTSNPN and CDR2 SVGIG (reference sequence). This CDR3 spans 13 amino acids. The CDR3 region has the DNA TGTGCCTGGAGCCCCCAGAGCCAAGAGACCCAGTACTTC. The encoded protein is CAWSPQSQETQYF. Based on the CDR3 plus reference TRBV30 and TRBJ2-5, the full variable domain is SQTIHQWPATLVQPVGSPLSLECTVEGTSNPNLYWYRQAAGRGLQLLFYSVGIGQISSEVPQNLSASRPQDRQFILSSKKLLLSDSGFYLCAWSPQSQETQYFGPGTRLLVL.

Remarks on this clone: This may arise from a read error, as a much more abundant clone is one base away. The rearrangement joins TRBV3-1 (or the pseudogene TRBV3-2) to TRBJ2-1; 10 positions match TRBD2. V was pared by 2 bases and J by 8 bases, with 9 bases of the junction left unmatched. CDR1 is LGHDT, CDR2 YNNKEL, per germline (reference sequence). CDR3 length: 16 amino acids. The CDR3 DNA is TGTGCCAGCAGCCAAAGGACTCAGCGGGAGGGCGATGAGCAGTTCTTC. This gives the protein CASSQRTQREGDEQFF.

This clone has ten or more counts. The chain joins TRBV3-1 (or the pseudogene TRBV3-2) to TRBJ2-2, with D perhaps matching TRBD2 (6 bases). Germline CDR1 and CDR2: LGHDT and YNNKEL (reference sequence). The CDR3 is made up of 15 amino acids. Trimming took off 3 bases at V and 4 bases at J, with 12 bases between the two ends. The DNA of the CDR3 is TGTGCCAGCAGCCAGGGCAATAGCGGCACCGGGGAGCTGTTTTTT. It yields the protein CASSQGNSGTGELFF.